This entry lists 28 T cell receptor beta chains sequenced from one sample in a study of T cells in Graves' hyperthyroidism and ophthalmopathy. RNA transcripts gave rise to amplified TCR beta CDR3 regions. TCR CDR3 regions were first amplified by RT-PCR with HTBI primers. TCRdb recomputed calls from the multiplex PCR reads with MiXCR, one row per CDR3 protein. The data hold fewer than 500,000 distinct CDR3 sequences, with under 15% observed a single time. The specimen sequenced was blood. The receptors were gathered from a man younger than 35 with Graves' ophthalmopathy.

This clonotype was counted between two and nine times. The chain couples TRBV4-1 to TRBJ2-7; tentatively, D is TRBD1 (6 bases). The V gene's germline CDR1 is MGHRA and CDR2 YSYEKL. Between the trimmed V and J ends, which lost 3 bases and 4 bases, there was a span of 16 bases. The CDR3 loop spans 15 amino acids. The DNA of the CDR3 is TGCGCCAGCAGCCACTATTGGGACATAGGATACGAGCAGTACTTC. Translating it yields CASSHYWDIGYEQYF.

This clonotype was seen only a few times. The V and J genes are TRBV27 and TRBJ2-1, with 9 bases lining up with TRBD2. After removal of 4 bases from V and 4 bases from J, the junction contained 8 bases not matched to a gene. The CDR3 covers 16 residues. Germline V gives CDR1 MNHEY, CDR2 SMNVEV (reference sequence). CDR3 bases: TGTGCCAGCAGTTCATCAGCGGGGGGCCCTTACAATGAGCAGTTCTTC. It is translated as CASSSSAGGPYNEQFF.

The sample holds many counts of this clonotype. This chain joins TRBV5-1 and TRBJ2-7, with D possibly matching TRBD1 (5 bases). Looked up from germline, CDR1 is SGHRS and CDR2 is YFSETQ. V was cut by 1 base and J by 1 base, with 6 bases left in between. The CDR3 loop spans 13 amino acids. The CDR3 region has the DNA TGCGCCAGCAGCTTGAGGGGTTCCTACGAGCAGTACTTC. This sequence encodes CASSLRGSYEQYF. Together with reference TRBV5-1 and TRBJ2-7, the CDR3 gives the full variable domain: KAGVTQTPRYLIKTRGQQVTLSCSPISGHRSVSWYQQTPGQGLQFLFEYFSETQRNKGNFPGRFSGRQFSNSRSEMNVSTLELGDSALYLCASSLRGSYEQYFGPGTRLTVT.

This clonotype was seen once. The gene calls are TRBV10-1 and TRBJ1-1; unclear D gene. This CDR3 spans 13 amino acids. V shed 4 bases and J shed 6 bases, with 12 bases lying between them. Germline V CDR1 and CDR2: WNHNN, SYGVQD (reference sequence). CDR3 in DNA: TGCGCCAGCAGTGGGCACCCCCGGGCTGAAGCTTTCTTT. It codes for CASSGHPRAEAFF.

Notes on this clonotype: This sequence may be a read error, since a much larger clone differs from it by one base. The rearrangement joins TRBV28 to TRBJ2-1; TRBD2 matches 8 bases. Germline-derived CDR1 and CDR2 are MDHEN and SYDVKM. The CDR3 sequence is 14 residues long. V lost 4 bases and J lost 12; bases outside the gene matches: 11. The CDR3 nucleotides are TGTGCCAGCAGTTCAGGACCAGCGGGAGCACGGCAGTTCTTC. Amino acids: CASSSGPAGARQFF.

The gene calls are TRBV6-1 and TRBJ2-5, with D possibly being TRBD2 (7 bases). V was trimmed by 8 bases and J by 4 bases, leaving 14 bases between them. The CDR3 spans 13 residues. CDR1 is MNHNS and CDR2 is SASEGT in the germline V gene. CDR3 coding DNA: TGTGCCAGCGGGGGGGCCGGGGGAGAGACCCAGTACTTC. Amino acid sequence: CASGGAGGETQYF.

This clonotype was picked up many times. This chain connects TRBV2 to TRBJ2-3, with D possibly being TRBD1 (8 bases). The germline V and J ends were trimmed by 8 bases and 6 bases, with 27 bases remaining between them. Per germline, CDR1 SNHLY and CDR2 FYNNEI. The CDR3 covers 17 residues. Here the CDR3 DNA reads TGTGCCAGCGACTCTGACAGGGGAGGGAATCATAGGGATACGCAGTATTTT. As protein: CASDSDRGGNHRDTQYF.

This clonotype was seen at least ten times. V usage is TRBV15 and J usage is TRBJ2-2; D might be TRBD2 (5 bases). This CDR3 has 15 residues. Germline V CDR1 and CDR2: LNHNV, YYDKDF (reference sequence). V lost 3 bases to trimming and J lost 5 bases, with 13 bases between them. The CDR3: CATSRSRTHTGELFF. The CDR3 bases are TGTGCCACCAGCAGGAGTCGGACTCATACCGGGGAGCTGTTTTTT.

The sample holds many counts of this clonotype. J is TRBJ2-2 and V is TRBV20-1; 13 bases are a match to TRBD2. Germline loops: CDR1 DFQATT, CDR2 SNEGSKA (reference sequence). The CDR3 sequence is 15 residues long. V was pared by 7 bases and J by 7 bases, with 9 bases of the junction left unmatched. The DNA of the CDR3 is TGCAGTGTAGACCGGACTAGCGGGAGTGGCGGGGAGCTGTTTTTT. Protein product: CSVDRTSGSGGELFF.

The table lists this clonotype with many counts. This chain joins TRBV12-3 or TRBV12-4 and TRBJ2-7; D perhaps matches TRBD2 (6 bases). The CDR3 spans 15 residues. V lost 6 bases and J lost 6, with 21 bases in between. As DNA, the CDR3 is TGTGCCAGCAGCCTAGGACTATCGGGGGATAGCGAGCAGTACTTC. Protein sequence: CASSLGLSGDSEQYF.

This clonotype was counted ten times or more. The CDR3: CASSFMDIGVTEAFF. CDR3 in DNA: TGTGCCAGCAGTTTCATGGACATAGGGGTCACTGAAGCTTTCTTT. The chain carries TRBV28 and TRBJ1-1; a weak D match, TRBD1 (5 bases). CDR1 MDHEN and CDR2 SYDVKM come from the germline V gene. The CDR3 contains 15 residues. V was cut by 3 bases and J by 4 bases, with 15 bases left in between.

This clonotype was seen many times. The J gene is TRBJ2-2, the V gene TRBV7-2, with unresolved D. The V and J ends lost 1 base and 1 base respectively, with 4 bases between them. The germline V gene encodes CDR1 SGHTA and CDR2 FQGNSA. The CDR3 totals 14 residues. CDR3 nucleotides: TGTGCCAGCAGCTTAGTAGGGAACACCGGGGAGCTGTTTTTT. The encoded protein is CASSLVGNTGELFF. The entire variable domain, with the rest obtained from reference TRBV7-2 and TRBJ2-2, is as follows: GAGVSQSPSNKVTEKGKDVELRCDPISGHTALYWYRQSLGQGLEFLIYFQGNSAPDKSGLPSDRFSAERTGGSVSTLTIQRTQQEDSAVYLCASSLVGNTGELFFGEGSRLTVL.

This clonotype was detected many times. V gene TRBV7-2 combines with J gene TRBJ2-2, with 7 bases fitting TRBD2. CDR3 length equals 16 residues. The junction had 7 bases not matched to a gene; V was cut back by 1 base and J by 5 bases. Germline assignment: CDR1 SGHTA and CDR2 FQGNSA. The CDR3 sequence: CASSLGVSGLTGELFF. CDR3 coding DNA: TGTGCCAGCAGCTTAGGGGTTAGCGGGCTTACCGGGGAGCTGTTTTTT.

In its sample, this clonotype was seen many times. The chain employs TRBV11-2 and TRBJ2-1; 9 positions agree with TRBD1. Per germline, CDR1 SGHAT and CDR2 FQNNGV. This CDR3 is built from 13 residues. Trimming at V came to 5 bases and at J to 8 bases, leaving 4 bases not matched to a gene. The CDR3 reads CASSQDRGDEQFF. CDR3 nucleotides: TGTGCCAGCAGCCAGGACAGGGGCGATGAGCAGTTCTTC.

This clonotype was detected ten times or more. The genes are TRBV5-1 and TRBJ1-6, with D possibly being TRBD1 (6 bases). Trimming shortened V by 3 bases and J by 9 bases, and 22 bases separated the two germline ends. The CDR3 consists of 17 residues. Germline values: CDR1 SGHRS, CDR2 YFSETQ. CDR3 sequence reads: CASSWQQGGGVTSPLHF. CDR3 DNA sequence: TGCGCCAGCAGCTGGCAACAGGGTGGTGGAGTAACTTCACCCCTCCACTTT.

The table lists this clonotype with a few counts. The V call is TRBV5-1, the J call TRBJ2-3; D is unclear. This CDR3 comprises 14 residues. Per the germline V gene, CDR1 is SGHRS and CDR2 is YFSETQ. Trimming shortened V by 4 bases and J by 0 bases, and 9 bases separated the two germline ends. The CDR3: CASSTAQSTDTQYF. CDR3 nucleotides: TGCGCCAGCAGCACCGCACAGAGCACAGATACGCAGTATTTT.

This clonotype has ten or more counts. The chain links TRBV3-1 to TRBJ2-7, with D possibly being TRBD1 (7 bases). This CDR3 contains 16 residues. With 0 bases removed from V and 7 bases from J, the gap between germline ends came to 19 bases. Germline lookup yields CDR1 LGHDT and CDR2 YNNKEL (reference sequence). In DNA, the CDR3 is TGTGCCAGCAGCCAAGACCAGGGGGGAGATGCCCTGGAGCAGTACTTC. It specifies CASSQDQGGDALEQYF.

This clonotype has a count of ten or more. This sequence joins TRBV6-1 and TRBJ2-3; no reliable D call. There are 16 residues in the CDR3. V lost 5 bases to trimming and J lost 0 bases, with 15 bases between them. Germline lookup yields CDR1 MNHNS and CDR2 SASEGT. The CDR3 sequence: CASSRLNAASTDTQYF. The CDR3 nucleotides are TGTGCCAGCAGTAGGCTGAACGCCGCTAGCACAGATACGCAGTATTTT.

This clonotype was detected many times. The chain combines TRBV7-9 with TRBJ2-7; D not certain. V lost 2 bases, J lost 7 bases, and 12 bases lay in between. This CDR3 spans 13 amino acids. CDR1 and CDR2 (germline): SEHNR, FQNEAQ (reference sequence). The CDR3 nucleotides read TGTGCCAGCAGCTTAAACACCGGAGAGGAGCAGTACTTC. Residues: CASSLNTGEEQYF.

This clonotype showed up many times. The chain joins TRBV20-1 to TRBJ2-7; 9 nucleotides match TRBD2. This CDR3 comprises 15 residues. In germline, CDR1 is DFQATT, CDR2 SNEGSKA (reference sequence). Trimming at V came to 0 bases and at J to 4 bases, leaving 7 bases not matched to a gene. CDR3 in DNA: TGCAGTGCTAGAGATAGCGGGGGACCCCAGTACGAGCAGTACTTC. This gives the protein CSARDSGGPQYEQYF.

At least ten counts were recorded for this clonotype. The chain is built from TRBV10-3 and TRBJ2-3; D unresolved. Germline values: CDR1 ENHRY, CDR2 SYGVKD. The CDR3 loop spans 13 amino acids. V lost 4 bases and J 7 bases, leaving 12 bases between the germline ends. In DNA, the CDR3 is TGTGCCATCAGTGTTACATTGGAAAATACGCAGTATTTT. It yields the protein CAISVTLENTQYF.

This sequence joins TRBV7-9 and TRBJ1-2; D is uncertain. The germline V and J ends were trimmed by 0 bases and 2 bases, with 4 bases remaining between them. The CDR3 extends over 13 amino acids. CDR1 SEHNR and CDR2 FQNEAQ come from the germline V gene (reference sequence). This chain's CDR3 is CASSLATNYGYTF. CDR3 coding DNA: TGTGCCAGCAGCTTAGCGACGAACTATGGCTACACCTTC. The variable domain in full, with the rest retrieved from reference TRBV7-9 and TRBJ1-2, is DTGVSQNPRHKITKRGQNVTFRCDPISEHNRLYWYRQTLGQGPEFLTYFQNEAQLEKSRLLSDRFSAERPKGSFSTLEIQRTEQGDSAMYLCASSLATNYGYTFGSGTRLTVV.

This clonotype showed up many times. The V and J genes are TRBV7-9 and TRBJ1-1, with unresolved D. The CDR3 runs 15 residues. V lost 1 base and J lost 0, with 9 bases in between. Germline V gene lookup returns CDR1 SEHNR and CDR2 FQNEAQ (reference sequence). Written as DNA, the CDR3 is TGTGCCAGCAGCTTAGTACGGAGCATGAACACTGAAGCTTTCTTT. Its protein is CASSLVRSMNTEAFF.

This clonotype was seen at least ten times. The V gene is TRBV12-3 or TRBV12-4, the J gene TRBJ2-2; D remains ambiguous. Trimming stripped 1 base from V and 7 bases from J, with 7 bases between. This CDR3 is built from 13 residues. The CDR3 DNA follows: TGTGCCAGCAGTTTAGGACTGCGCGGGGAGCTGTTTTTT. This codes for CASSLGLRGELFF.

This clonotype was observed many times. The V and J genes are TRBV20-1 and TRBJ2-5, with 7 nucleotides matching TRBD2. CDR3 size: 13 residues. CDR1 is DFQATT, CDR2 SNEGSKA, per germline (reference sequence). With V trimmed by 1 base and J by 3 bases, 2 bases remained unmatched. CDR3: CSARVAGEETQYF. The CDR3 nucleotides read TGCAGTGCTAGAGTGGCGGGGGAAGAGACCCAGTACTTC.

This chain connects TRBV11-3 to TRBJ2-1; D is perhaps TRBD1 or TRBD2 (5 bases each). Germline lookup yields CDR1 SGHNT and CDR2 YENEEA. Trimming removed 1 base from V and 4 bases from J, with 11 bases in between. The CDR3 covers 15 residues. The CDR3 protein is CASSLGGRKYNEQFF. In DNA form, the CDR3 reads TGTGCCAGCAGCTTAGGGGGGAGAAAATACAATGAGCAGTTCTTC.

This clonotype was seen a few times. It may be a read error: a sequence one base away is much more abundant. The J gene is TRBJ1-1, the V gene TRBV30; D is undetermined. The CDR3 has 11 residues. Trimming removed 8 bases from V and 11 bases from J, with 18 bases in between. Germline V gene lookup returns CDR1 GTSNPN and CDR2 SVGIG (reference sequence). In DNA, the CDR3 is TGTGCCCGGAATTCGGCACCCGAGGCTTTCTTT. It yields the protein CARNSAPEAFF.

This clonotype came up many times. The chain combines TRBV7-9 with TRBJ2-7; 15 bases align to TRBD2. CDR3 length: 17 residues. Per germline, CDR1 SEHNR and CDR2 FQNEAQ (reference sequence). V dropped 4 bases and J dropped 4; count of bases not matched to a gene: 8. CDR3 loop: CASSSGTSGRFAYEQYF. DNA for the CDR3: TGTGCCAGCAGCTCGGGGACTAGCGGGAGGTTCGCTTACGAGCAGTACTTC.